This T cell receptor beta chain was captured by sequencing in a study of T-cell reconstitution after alpha-beta-depleted transplantation in children. This clonotype has a count of ten or more. V lost 3 bases, J lost 7 bases, and 2 bases stayed unmatched. Germline V gene sequence: CDR1 LGHNA, CDR2 YSLEER. There are 13 residues in the CDR3. Preparation of the TCRbeta library involved a method that used unique molecular identifiers. Each CDR3 protein is one row after TCRdb ran MiXCR on the PCR reads. The profile shows almost 500,000 distinct CDR3 sequences, around 12% of them singletons. This clonotype originated in a human donor who donated a stem cell graft to a child with combined immunodeficiency. The sequencing here drew on PBMCs from the stem cell graft donor, taken from the stem cell graft. This chain uses TRBV4-3 with TRBJ2-2; 7 nucleotides match TRBD1. For the CDR3, the DNA is TGCGCCAGCAGCCAGGGACAGATCGGGGAGCTGTTTTTT. Protein: CASSQGQIGELFF.